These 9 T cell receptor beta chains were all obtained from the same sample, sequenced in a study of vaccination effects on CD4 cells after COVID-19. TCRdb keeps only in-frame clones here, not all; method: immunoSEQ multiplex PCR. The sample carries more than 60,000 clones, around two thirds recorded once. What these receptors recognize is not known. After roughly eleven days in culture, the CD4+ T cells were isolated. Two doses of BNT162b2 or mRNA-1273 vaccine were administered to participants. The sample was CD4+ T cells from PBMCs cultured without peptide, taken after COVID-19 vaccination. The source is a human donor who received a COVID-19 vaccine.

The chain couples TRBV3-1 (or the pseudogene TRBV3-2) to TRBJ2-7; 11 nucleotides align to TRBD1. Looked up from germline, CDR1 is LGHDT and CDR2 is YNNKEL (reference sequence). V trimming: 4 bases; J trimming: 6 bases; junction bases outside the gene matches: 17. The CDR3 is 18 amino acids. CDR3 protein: CASSRTGGPYFVRLEQYV. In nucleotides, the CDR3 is TGTGCCAGCAGCCGGACAGGGGGCCCCTATTTTGTTCGTCTCGAGCAGTACGTC.

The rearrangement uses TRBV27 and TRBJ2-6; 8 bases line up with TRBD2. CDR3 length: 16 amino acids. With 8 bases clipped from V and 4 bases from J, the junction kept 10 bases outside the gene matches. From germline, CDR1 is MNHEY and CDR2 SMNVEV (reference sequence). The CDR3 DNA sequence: TGTGCCAGCTCCCGGGGGGGCGCGCAAGGGGCCAACGTCCTGACTTTC. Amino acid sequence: CASSRGGAQGANVLTF.

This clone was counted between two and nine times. CDR3 nucleotide sequence: TGCGCCAGCAGCGCCGGGACAGCGATCGAAAAACTGTTTTTT. Its translation is CASSAGTAIEKLFF. The rearrangement links TRBV5-1 to TRBJ1-4; 7 positions match TRBD1. V shed 4 bases, J shed 8 bases, and the junction held 8 bases outside the gene matches. The germline gives CDR1 SGHRS, CDR2 YFSETQ. The CDR3 sequence is 14 residues long.

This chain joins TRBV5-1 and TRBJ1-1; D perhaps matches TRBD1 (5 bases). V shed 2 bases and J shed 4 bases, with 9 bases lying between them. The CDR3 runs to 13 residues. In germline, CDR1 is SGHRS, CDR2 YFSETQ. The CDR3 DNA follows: TGCGCCAGCAGCTTTGGGGGGGGCACTGAAGCTTTCTTT. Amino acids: CASSFGGGTEAFF.

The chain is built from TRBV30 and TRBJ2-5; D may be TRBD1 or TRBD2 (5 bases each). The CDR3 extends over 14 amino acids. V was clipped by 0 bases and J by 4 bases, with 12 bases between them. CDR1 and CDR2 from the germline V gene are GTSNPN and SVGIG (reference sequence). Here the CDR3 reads CAWSVGVGGETQYF. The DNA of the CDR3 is TGTGCCTGGAGTGTTGGGGTTGGGGGAGAGACCCAGTACTTC.

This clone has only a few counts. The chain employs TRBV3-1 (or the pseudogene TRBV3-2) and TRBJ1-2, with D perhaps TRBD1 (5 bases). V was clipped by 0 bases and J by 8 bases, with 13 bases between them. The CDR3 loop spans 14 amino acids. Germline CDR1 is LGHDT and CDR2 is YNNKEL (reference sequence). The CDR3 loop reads CASSQDHGGRGYTF. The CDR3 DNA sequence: TGTGCCAGCAGCCAAGATCACGGGGGACGCGGCTACACCTTC.

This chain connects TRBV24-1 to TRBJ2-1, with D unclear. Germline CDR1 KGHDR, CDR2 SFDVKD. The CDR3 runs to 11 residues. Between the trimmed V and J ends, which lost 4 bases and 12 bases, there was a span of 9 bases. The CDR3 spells CATSDGFVQFF. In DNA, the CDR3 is TGTGCCACCAGTGACGGCTTTGTGCAGTTCTTC.

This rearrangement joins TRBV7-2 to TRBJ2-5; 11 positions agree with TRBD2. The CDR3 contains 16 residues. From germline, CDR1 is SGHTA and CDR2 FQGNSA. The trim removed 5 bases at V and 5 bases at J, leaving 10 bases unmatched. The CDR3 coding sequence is TGTGCCAGCAGCCGCCGACTAGCGGGGCCGGATGAGACCCAGTACTTC. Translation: CASSRRLAGPDETQYF.

This CDR3 reads CSGDRVGGETQYF. CDR3 in DNA: TGCAGCGGCGACAGGGTAGGCGGGGAGACCCAGTACTTC. The chain joins TRBV29-1 to TRBJ2-5, with 7 bases fitting TRBD1. This CDR3 is 13 amino acids long. Trimming cost V 7 bases and J 5 bases; bases outside gene matches: 10. CDR1 and CDR2 (germline): SQVTM, ANQGSEA.